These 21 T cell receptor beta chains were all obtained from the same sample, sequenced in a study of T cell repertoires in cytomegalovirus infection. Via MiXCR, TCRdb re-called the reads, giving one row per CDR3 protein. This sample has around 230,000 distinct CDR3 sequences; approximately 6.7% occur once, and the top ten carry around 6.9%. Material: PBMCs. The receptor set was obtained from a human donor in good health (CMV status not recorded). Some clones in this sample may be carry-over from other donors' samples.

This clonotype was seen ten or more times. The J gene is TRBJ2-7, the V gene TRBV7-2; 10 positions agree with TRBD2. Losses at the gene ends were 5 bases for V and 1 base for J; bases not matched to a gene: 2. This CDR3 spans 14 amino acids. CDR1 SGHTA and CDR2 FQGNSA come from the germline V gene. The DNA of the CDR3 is TGTGCCAGCAGCAAGACTAGCGGGTCCTACGAGCAGTACTTC. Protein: CASSKTSGSYEQYF.

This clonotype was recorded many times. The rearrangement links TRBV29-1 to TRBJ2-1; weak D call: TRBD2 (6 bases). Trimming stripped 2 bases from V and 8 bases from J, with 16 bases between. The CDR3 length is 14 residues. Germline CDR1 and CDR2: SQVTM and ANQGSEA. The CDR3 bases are TGCAGCGTTGAATATAGGCTAGCGAGCTATGAGCAGTTCTTC. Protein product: CSVEYRLASYEQFF.

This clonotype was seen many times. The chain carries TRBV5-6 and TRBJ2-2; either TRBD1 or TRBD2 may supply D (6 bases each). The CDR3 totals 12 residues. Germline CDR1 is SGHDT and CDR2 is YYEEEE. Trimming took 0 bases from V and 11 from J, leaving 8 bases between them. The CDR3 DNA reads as TGTGCCAGCAGCTTGGAGGGGGGCGAGCTGTTTTTT. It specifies CASSLEGGELFF.

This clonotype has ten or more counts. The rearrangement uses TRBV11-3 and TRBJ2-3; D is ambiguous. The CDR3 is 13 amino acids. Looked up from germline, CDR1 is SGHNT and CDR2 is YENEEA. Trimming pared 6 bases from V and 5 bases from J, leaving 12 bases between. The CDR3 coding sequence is TGTGCCAGCAGTAAGCGATTGGGAGATACGCAGTATTTT. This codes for CASSKRLGDTQYF.

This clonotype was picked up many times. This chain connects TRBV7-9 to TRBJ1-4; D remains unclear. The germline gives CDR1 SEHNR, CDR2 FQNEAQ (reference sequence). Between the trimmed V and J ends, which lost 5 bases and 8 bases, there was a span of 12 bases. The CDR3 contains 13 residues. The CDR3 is CASSLNMREKLFF. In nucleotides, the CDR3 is TGTGCCAGCAGCCTTAATATGAGAGAAAAACTGTTTTTT.

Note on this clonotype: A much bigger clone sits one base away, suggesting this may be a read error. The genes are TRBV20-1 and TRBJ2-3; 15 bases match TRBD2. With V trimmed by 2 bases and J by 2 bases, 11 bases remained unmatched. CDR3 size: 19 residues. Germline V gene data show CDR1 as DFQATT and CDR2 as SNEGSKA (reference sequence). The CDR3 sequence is CSARNRAGLAGGFTDTQYF. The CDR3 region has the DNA TGCAGTGCTAGAAACCGGGCAGGACTAGCGGGGGGGTTCACAGATACGCAGTATTTT.

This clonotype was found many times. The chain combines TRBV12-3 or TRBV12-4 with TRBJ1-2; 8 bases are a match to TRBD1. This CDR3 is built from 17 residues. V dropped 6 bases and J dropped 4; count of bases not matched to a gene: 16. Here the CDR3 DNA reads TGTGCCAGCAGCTCACCTGGGATGGACAGGGCGGGCTATGGCTACACCTTC. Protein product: CASSSPGMDRAGYGYTF.

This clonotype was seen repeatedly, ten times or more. CDR3: CSARTGRGEQFF. CDR3 nucleotide sequence: TGCAGTGCGAGGACAGGGAGGGGTGAGCAGTTCTTC. This sequence joins TRBV20-1 and TRBJ2-1, with D possibly being TRBD1 (8 bases). Trimming left V 6 bases short and J 9 bases short, with 15 bases between. Germline-derived CDR1 and CDR2 are DFQATT and SNEGSKA (reference sequence). The CDR3 is 12 amino acids.

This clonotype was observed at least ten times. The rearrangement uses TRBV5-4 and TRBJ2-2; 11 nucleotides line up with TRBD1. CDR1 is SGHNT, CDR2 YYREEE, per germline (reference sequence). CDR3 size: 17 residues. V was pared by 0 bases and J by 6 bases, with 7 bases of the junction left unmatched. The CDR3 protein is CASSLDTGTGGAGELFF. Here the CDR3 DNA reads TGTGCCAGCAGCTTGGACACCGGGACAGGGGGAGCCGGGGAGCTGTTTTTT. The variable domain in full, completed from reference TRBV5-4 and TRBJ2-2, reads ETGVTQSPTHLIKTRGQQVTLRCSSQSGHNTVSWYQQALGQGPQFIFQYYREEENGRGNFPPRFSGLQFPNYSSELNVNALELDDSALYLCASSLDTGTGGAGELFFGEGSRLTVL.

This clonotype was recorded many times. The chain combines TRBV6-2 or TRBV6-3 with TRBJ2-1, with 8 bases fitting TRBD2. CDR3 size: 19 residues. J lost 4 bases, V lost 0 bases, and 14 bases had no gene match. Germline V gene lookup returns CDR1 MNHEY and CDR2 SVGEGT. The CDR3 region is CASSYSSGSGVASYNEQFF. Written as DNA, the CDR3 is TGTGCCAGCAGTTACTCGAGCGGTAGCGGGGTCGCTTCATACAATGAGCAGTTCTTC.

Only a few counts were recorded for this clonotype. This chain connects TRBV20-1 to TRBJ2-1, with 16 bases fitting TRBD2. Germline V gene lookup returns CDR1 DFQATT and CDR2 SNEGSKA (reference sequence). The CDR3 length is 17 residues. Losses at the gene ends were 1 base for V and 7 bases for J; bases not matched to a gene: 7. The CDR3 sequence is CSARASGLAGGRNEQFF. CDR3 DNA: TGCAGTGCTAGAGCTTCGGGACTAGCGGGGGGGCGTAATGAGCAGTTCTTC.

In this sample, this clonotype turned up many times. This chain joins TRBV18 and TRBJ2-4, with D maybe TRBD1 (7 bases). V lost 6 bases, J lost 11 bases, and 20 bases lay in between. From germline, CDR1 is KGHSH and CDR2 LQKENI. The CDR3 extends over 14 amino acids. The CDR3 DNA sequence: TGTGCCAGCTCCGTGGTGGAGGGGGCCACGGTTCAGTACTTC. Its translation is CASSVVEGATVQYF.

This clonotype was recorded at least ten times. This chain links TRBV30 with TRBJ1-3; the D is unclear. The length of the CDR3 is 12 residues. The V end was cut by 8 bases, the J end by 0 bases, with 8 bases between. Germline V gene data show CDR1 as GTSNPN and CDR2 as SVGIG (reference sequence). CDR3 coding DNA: TGTGCCGAGAAGAGCTCTGGAAACACCATATATTTT. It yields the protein CAEKSSGNTIYF.

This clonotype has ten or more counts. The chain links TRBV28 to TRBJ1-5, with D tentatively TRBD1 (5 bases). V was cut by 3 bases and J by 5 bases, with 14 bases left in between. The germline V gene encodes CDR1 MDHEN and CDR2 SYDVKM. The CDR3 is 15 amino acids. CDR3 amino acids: CASSLGGIAHQPQHF. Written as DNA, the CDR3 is TGTGCCAGCAGTTTGGGGGGTATAGCTCATCAGCCCCAGCATTTT.

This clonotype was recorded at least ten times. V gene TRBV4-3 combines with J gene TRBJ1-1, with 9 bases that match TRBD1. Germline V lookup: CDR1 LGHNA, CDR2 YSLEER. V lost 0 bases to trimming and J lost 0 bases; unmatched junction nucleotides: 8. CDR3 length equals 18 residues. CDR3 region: CASSQDRGTGLLNTEAFF. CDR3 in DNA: TGCGCCAGCAGCCAAGATCGGGGGACAGGGCTACTGAACACTGAAGCTTTCTTT.

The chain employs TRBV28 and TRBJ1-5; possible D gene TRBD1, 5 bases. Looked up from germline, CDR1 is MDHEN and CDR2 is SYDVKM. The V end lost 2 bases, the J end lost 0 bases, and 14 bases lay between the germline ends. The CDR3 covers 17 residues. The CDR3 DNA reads TGTGCCAGCAGTTTACTGACCGGGACTGTTAGCAATCAGCCCCAGCATTTT. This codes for CASSLLTGTVSNQPQHF.

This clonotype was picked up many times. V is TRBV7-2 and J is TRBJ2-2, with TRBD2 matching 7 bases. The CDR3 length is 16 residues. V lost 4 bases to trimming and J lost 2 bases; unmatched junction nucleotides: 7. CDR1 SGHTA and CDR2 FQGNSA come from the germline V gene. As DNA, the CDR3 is TGTGCCAGCAGCTGGGGGGGGGGACCTAACACCGGGGAGCTGTTTTTT. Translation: CASSWGGGPNTGELFF.

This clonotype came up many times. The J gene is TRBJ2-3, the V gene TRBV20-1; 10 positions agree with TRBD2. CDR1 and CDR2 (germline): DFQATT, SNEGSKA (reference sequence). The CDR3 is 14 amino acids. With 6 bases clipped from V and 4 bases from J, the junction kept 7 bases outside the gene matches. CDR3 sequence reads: CSATGTSVPDTQYF. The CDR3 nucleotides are TGCAGTGCAACCGGGACTAGCGTTCCAGATACGCAGTATTTT.

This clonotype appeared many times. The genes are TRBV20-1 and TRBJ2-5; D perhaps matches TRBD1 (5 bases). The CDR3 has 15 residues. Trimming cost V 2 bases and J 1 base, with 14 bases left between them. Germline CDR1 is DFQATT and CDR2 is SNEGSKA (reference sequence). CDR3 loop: CSARFSLGPQETQYF. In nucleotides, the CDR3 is TGCAGTGCTAGATTCAGCCTGGGGCCCCAAGAGACCCAGTACTTC.

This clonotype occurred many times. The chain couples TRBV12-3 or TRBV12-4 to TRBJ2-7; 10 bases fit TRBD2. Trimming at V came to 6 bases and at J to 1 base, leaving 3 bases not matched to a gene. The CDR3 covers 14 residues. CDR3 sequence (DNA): TGTGCCAGCAGACCTAGCGGGGGATCCTACGAGCAGTACTTC. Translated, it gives CASRPSGGSYEQYF.

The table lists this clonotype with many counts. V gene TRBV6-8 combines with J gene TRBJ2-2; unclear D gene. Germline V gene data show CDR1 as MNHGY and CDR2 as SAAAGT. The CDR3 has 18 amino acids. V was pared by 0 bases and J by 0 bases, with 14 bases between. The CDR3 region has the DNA TGTGCCAGCAGTTACTCGCGGAGAAGACAACCGAACACCGGGGAGCTGTTTTTT. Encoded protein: CASSYSRRRQPNTGELFF.